A selection of T cell receptor beta chains follows, all from one sample in a study of blood T cells in healthy people across ages. From the 5' RACE reads, TCRdb called clonotypes with MiXCR, one entry per CDR3 protein. The table includes over a million distinct CDR3 sequences, 40% to 45% detected once. Sequencing input: blood. These receptors were taken from a woman between 18 and 29 years old in good health. CDR3s include the opening cysteine and the closing phenylalanine or tryptophan. A D gene is named only where the DNA matches it firmly. Size is stated for part of the rows, as once, few or many counts, or as a class when the clone is expanded.

d_call: -
v_call: TRBV6-2/TRBV6-3
j_call: TRBJ1-5
clone_size: -
cdr3_aa: CASRGFGGEQPQHF
cdr3_nt: TGTGCCAGCAGGGGATTCGGGGGCGAGCAGCCCCAGCATTTT

d_call: -
v_call: TRBV9
j_call: TRBJ1-1
clone_size: -
cdr3_aa: CASSAFGEGTEAFF
cdr3_nt: TGTGCCAGCAGCGCCTTTGGGGAAGGCACTGAAGCTTTCTTT

d_call: TRBD2
v_call: TRBV5-6
j_call: TRBJ2-5
clone_size: -
cdr3_aa: CASGPAGVTTQYF
cdr3_nt: TGTGCCAGCGGTCCAGCGGGGGTTACAACCCAGTACTTC

d_call: TRBD1
v_call: TRBV20-1
j_call: TRBJ1-5
clone_size: -
cdr3_aa: CSAPGTGDPNQPQHF
cdr3_nt: TGCAGTGCCCCGGGGACAGGGGATCCCAATCAGCCCCAGCATTTT

d_call: -
v_call: TRBV25-1
j_call: TRBJ1-2
clone_size: -
cdr3_aa: CASRGESPGYTF
cdr3_nt: TGTGCCAGCAGAGGAGAGTCCCCTGGCTACACCTTC

d_call: -
v_call: TRBV14
j_call: TRBJ2-1
clone_size: -
cdr3_aa: CASSQGYHVYNEQFF
cdr3_nt: TGTGCCAGCAGCCAAGGGTACCACGTCTACAATGAGCAGTTCTTC

d_call: -
v_call: TRBV7-2
j_call: TRBJ1-5
clone_size: many
cdr3_aa: CASSLVQNSNQPQHF
cdr3_nt: TGTGCCAGCAGTTTAGTTCAGAATAGCAATCAGCCCCAGCATTTT

d_call: TRBD1
v_call: TRBV4-1
j_call: TRBJ2-1
clone_size: -
cdr3_aa: CASSQDPRAGGMYEQFF
cdr3_nt: TGCGCCAGCAGCCAAGATCCGAGGGCAGGGGGTATGTACGAGCAGTTCTTC

d_call: -
v_call: TRBV10-3
j_call: TRBJ2-5
clone_size: once
cdr3_aa: CAISDPEVQYQETQYF
cdr3_nt: TGTGCCATCAGCGACCCAGAGGTCCAGTACCAAGAGACCCAGTACTTC

d_call: -
v_call: TRBV3-1
j_call: TRBJ1-2
clone_size: -
cdr3_aa: CASSQMGPNYGYTF
cdr3_nt: TGTGCCAGCAGCCAGATGGGGCCTAACTATGGCTACACCTTC